This T cell receptor beta chain was retrieved from a study of T cell repertoires in cytomegalovirus infection. Study-wide points: Dominating the ex vivo response were TCR beta clonotypes that were CMV-specific and HLA-C-restricted.

This clonotype was detected ten times or more. Its antigen is unknown. V was clipped by 1 base and J by 0 bases, with 10 bases between them. The CDR3 covers 16 residues. Germline V CDR1 and CDR2: SGHVS, FNYEAQ. MiXCR, applied by TCRdb to the reads, yields one record per CDR3 protein. The sample holds 60,000 to 85,000 distinct CDR3 sequences; 22% are singletons and the top ten take 60% to 80%. Sequencing used PBMCs, sequenced either directly or after in vitro stimulation (not recorded which). This chain links TRBV7-6 with TRBJ2-1; D unclear. The clonotype comes from a human donor in good health (CMV status not recorded). Some clones in this sample may be carry-over from other donors' samples. The CDR3 reads CASSLGGSSSYNEQFF. The CDR3 nucleotides are TGTGCCAGCAGCTTAGGGGGATCGAGCTCCTACAATGAGCAGTTCTTC.